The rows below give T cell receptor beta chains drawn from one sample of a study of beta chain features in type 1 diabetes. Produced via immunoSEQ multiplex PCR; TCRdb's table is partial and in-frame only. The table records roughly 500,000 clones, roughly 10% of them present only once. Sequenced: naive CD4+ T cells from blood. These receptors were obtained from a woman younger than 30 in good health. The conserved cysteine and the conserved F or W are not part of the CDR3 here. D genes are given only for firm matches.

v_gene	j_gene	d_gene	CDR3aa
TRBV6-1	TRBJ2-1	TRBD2	ASSGLGGRSDEQF
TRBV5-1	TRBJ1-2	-	ASSWGRRDGGYT
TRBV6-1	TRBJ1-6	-	ASSLGGSSPLH
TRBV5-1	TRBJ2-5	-	ASSLPGQETQY
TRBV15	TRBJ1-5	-	ATSRDRGNQPQH
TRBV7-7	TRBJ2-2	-	ASSRIGDNTGELF
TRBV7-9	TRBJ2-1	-	ASSLAGSDNEQF
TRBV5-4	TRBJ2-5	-	ASSSGPQETQY
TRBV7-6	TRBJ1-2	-	ASSRTTGYGGYT
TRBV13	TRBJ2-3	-	ASTKLGPDTQY
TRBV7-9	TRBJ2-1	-	ASSLNIYNEQF
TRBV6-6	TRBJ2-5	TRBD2	ASSYSISGGQETQY
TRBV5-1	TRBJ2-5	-	ASSDLWTQY
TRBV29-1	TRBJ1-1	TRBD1	SVSRQGGTEAF
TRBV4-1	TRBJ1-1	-	ASSQGLDEAVNTEAF
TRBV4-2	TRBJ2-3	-	ASSQEIAARETDTQY
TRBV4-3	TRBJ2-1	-	ASSQELLSVGQF
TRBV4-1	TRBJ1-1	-	ASSQETYRTEAF
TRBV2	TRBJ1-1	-	ASGAFGAAF
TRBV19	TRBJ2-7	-	ASSRPSSYEQY
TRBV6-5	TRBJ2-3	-	ASLGPPDTQY
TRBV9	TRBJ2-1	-	ASSVGPMNEQF
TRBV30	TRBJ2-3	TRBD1	AWVTGADTQY
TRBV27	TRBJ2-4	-	ASSGGAKNIQY
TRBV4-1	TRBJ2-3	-	ASSRNIVGSDTQY
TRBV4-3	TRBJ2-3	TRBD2	ASSQELRSGGTDTQY
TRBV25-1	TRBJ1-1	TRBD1	ASSAGDSYTEAF
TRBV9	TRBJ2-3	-	ASSSRPGPPTDTQY